The 28 T cell receptor beta chains presented below share a single source sample, sequenced in a study of blood T cell repertoires in COVID-19. Measured with immunoSEQ multiplex PCR; TCRdb has only the in-frame clones, and not every one. The sample shows around 200,000 clones, around 83% of them seen only once. The source material was peripheral blood. These receptors were taken from a woman aged 80 or over with acute or convalescent COVID-19.

This clone appeared once. The V gene is TRBV28, the J gene TRBJ1-5; no clear D. Trimming stripped 2 bases from V and 3 bases from J, with 11 bases between. Germline V gene sequence: CDR1 MDHEN, CDR2 SYDVKM. CDR3 length: 15 amino acids. In DNA form, the CDR3 reads TGTGCCAGCAGTTTAGGGCACGGATACAATCAGCCCCAGCATTTT. Amino acids: CASSLGHGYNQPQHF.

This clone was seen only once. The chain links TRBV5-1 to TRBJ1-1; 9 nucleotides line up with TRBD1. J was trimmed by 4 bases and V by 1 base; bases with no gene match: 8. In germline, CDR1 is SGHRS, CDR2 YFSETQ. CDR3 length equals 16 residues. This CDR3 is CASSLWPTGGFTEAFF. The DNA for the CDR3 is TGCGCCAGCAGCTTGTGGCCGACAGGGGGTTTCACTGAAGCTTTCTTT.

The chain carries TRBV5-1 and TRBJ2-3; a possible D gene is TRBD1 (6 bases). V was clipped by 3 bases and J by 4 bases, with 12 bases between them. CDR3 size: 14 residues. Germline lookup yields CDR1 SGHRS and CDR2 YFSETQ. The CDR3 here is CASSSRQEADTQYF. DNA of the CDR3: TGCGCCAGCAGCTCTAGACAGGAGGCAGATACGCAGTATTTT.

The J gene is TRBJ1-2, the V gene TRBV28; D is unresolved. The CDR3 contains 12 residues. Trimming took 8 bases from V and 2 from J, leaving 9 bases between them. Germline CDR1 reads MDHEN; CDR2 reads SYDVKM. The CDR3 sequence: CASLSRNYGYTF. The CDR3, as DNA: TGTGCCAGCTTAAGCCGCAACTATGGCTACACCTTC.

The chain is built from TRBV30 and TRBJ1-5, with 9 bases aligning to TRBD1. This CDR3 has 13 residues. Germline lookup yields CDR1 GTSNPN and CDR2 SVGIG (reference sequence). Unmatched junction bases numbered 5, after V lost 1 base and J lost 10 bases. The CDR3 nucleotides are TGTGCCTGGAGTGCGGGACAGGGTCGCCCCCAGCATTTT. This encodes CAWSAGQGRPQHF. Based on the CDR3 plus reference TRBV30 and TRBJ1-5, the full variable domain is SQTIHQWPATLVQPVGSPLSLECTVEGTSNPNLYWYRQAAGRGLQLLFYSVGIGQISSEVPQNLSASRPQDRQFILSSKKLLLSDSGFYLCAWSAGQGRPQHFGDGTRLSIL.

V and J are TRBV15 and TRBJ1-1; a possible D gene is TRBD1 (5 bases). There are 14 residues in the CDR3. The germline V and J ends were trimmed by 8 bases and 0 bases, with 13 bases remaining between them. The germline V gene encodes CDR1 LNHNV and CDR2 YYDKDF (reference sequence). The CDR3 is CATGHRLMNTEAFF. CDR3 nucleotide sequence: TGTGCCACCGGACACCGATTAATGAACACTGAAGCTTTCTTT.

This chain links TRBV2 with TRBJ2-1; D gene ambiguous. Germline V gene data show CDR1 as SNHLY and CDR2 as FYNNEI. V lost 1 base and J 0 bases, leaving 7 bases between the germline ends. The CDR3 consists of 15 residues. CDR3 nucleotides: TGTGCCAGCAGTGAAGGTTGGAGCTCCTACAATGAGCAGTTCTTC. This gives the protein CASSEGWSSYNEQFF.

The V gene is TRBV4-3, the J gene TRBJ1-2; 10 nucleotides align to TRBD1. The CDR3 runs 14 residues. CDR1 LGHNA and CDR2 YSLEER come from the germline V gene. V lost 1 base to trimming and J lost 8 bases; unmatched junction nucleotides: 4. The CDR3 DNA reads TGCGCCAGCAGCCAAGTAGGACAGGGGGAAGGCTACACCTTC. Encoded protein: CASSQVGQGEGYTF.

The chain links TRBV7-2 to TRBJ1-5; D is ambiguous. The CDR3 contains 14 residues. The germline V gene has CDR1 SGHTA and CDR2 FQGNSA. V gave up 1 base and J gave up 7 bases, with 11 bases separating them. The CDR3: CASSLVGSGQPQHF. Here the CDR3 DNA reads TGTGCCAGCAGCTTAGTGGGGTCGGGACAGCCCCAGCATTTT.

V gene TRBV3-1 (or the pseudogene TRBV3-2) combines with J gene TRBJ2-1; 10 bases match TRBD2. This CDR3 spans 17 amino acids. Germline loops: CDR1 LGHDT, CDR2 YNNKEL (reference sequence). V lost 3 bases to trimming and J lost 7 bases; unmatched junction nucleotides: 12. The DNA for the CDR3 is TGTGCCAGCAGCCAGGTCGCTACTAGCGGGACTGGGAATGAGCAGTTCTTC. Translation: CASSQVATSGTGNEQFF.

The gene calls are TRBV11-3 and TRBJ1-1; 7 nucleotides match TRBD1. The CDR3 is made up of 16 amino acids. V lost 5 bases and J lost 1; bases outside the gene matches: 10. Germline CDR1 SGHNT, CDR2 YENEEA. The CDR3 DNA sequence: TGTGCCAGCAGCGCTGACAGGGTTTGGCCGAACACTGAAGCTTTCTTT. Protein product: CASSADRVWPNTEAFF.

V gene TRBV18 combines with J gene TRBJ1-5, with D uncertain. The germline gives CDR1 KGHSH, CDR2 LQKENI. Trimming removed 4 bases at V and 3 bases at J, with 10 bases between. The CDR3 spans 14 residues. For the CDR3, the DNA is TGTGCCAGCTCACGCCGAGACAACAATCAGCCCCAGCATTTT. It specifies CASSRRDNNQPQHF.

The CDR3 nucleotides are TGTGCTAGTGGTATTGGACTGGGCACTGAAGCTTTCTTT. Residues: CASGIGLGTEAFF. V usage is TRBV12-5 and J usage is TRBJ1-1; D remains ambiguous. CDR3 size: 13 residues. CDR1 and CDR2 from the germline V gene are LGHNT and FRNRAP. Trimming cost V 5 bases and J 4 bases, with 11 bases left between them. Based on the CDR3 plus reference TRBV12-5 and TRBJ1-1, the full variable domain is DARVTQTPRHKVTEMGQEVTMRCQPILGHNTVFWYRQTMMQGLELLAYFRNRAPLDDSGMPKDRFSAEMPDATLATLKIQPSEPRDSAVYFCASGIGLGTEAFFGQGTRLTVV.

This chain joins TRBV9 and TRBJ1-5; D not certain. CDR1 SGDLS and CDR2 YYNGEE come from the germline V gene. V lost 0 bases and J 1 base, leaving 5 bases between the germline ends. The CDR3 contains 14 residues. The CDR3: CASSVAVSNQPQHF. CDR3 bases: TGTGCCAGCAGCGTAGCAGTGAGCAATCAGCCCCAGCATTTT.

This chain uses TRBV29-1 with TRBJ1-6, with D perhaps TRBD1 (6 bases). The length of the CDR3 is 14 residues. Germline CDR1 and CDR2: SQVTM and ANQGSEA. Deletions cut 7 bases from V and 9 bases from J, with 19 bases between. CDR3: CSAKVQGLGSPLHF. The CDR3 nucleotides are TGCAGCGCGAAAGTGCAGGGGCTTGGTTCACCCCTCCACTTT.

This clone was detected only once. The rearrangement uses TRBV28 and TRBJ2-7; possible D gene TRBD1, 6 bases. There are 15 residues in the CDR3. From germline, CDR1 is MDHEN and CDR2 SYDVKM. V lost 6 bases, J lost 2 bases, and 17 bases lay in between. The chain's CDR3 is CASRNRPRGTYEQYF. The CDR3 nucleotides are TGTGCCAGCAGGAACCGTCCCAGGGGTACCTACGAGCAGTACTTC.

This clone has only one observation. The chain uses TRBV7-8 and TRBJ2-7, with TRBD2 identical over 15 bases. V trimming: 0 bases; J trimming: 2 bases; junction bases outside the gene matches: 8. Germline V lookup: CDR1 SGHVS, CDR2 FQNEAQ. This CDR3 has 19 amino acids. CDR3 amino acids: CASSLAGLAGGYRTYEQYF. CDR3 bases: TGTGCCAGCAGCTTAGCGGGACTAGCGGGAGGCTACCGAACCTACGAGCAGTACTTC.

The chain combines TRBV7-8 with TRBJ1-2; D possibly corresponds to TRBD1 (6 bases). V lost 4 bases to trimming and J lost 6 bases, with 18 bases between them. This CDR3 has 15 amino acids. The V gene's germline CDR1 is SGHVS and CDR2 FQNEAQ. The CDR3 protein is CASSSNLRGYDGYTF. The CDR3 DNA reads TGTGCCAGCAGCTCAAACCTCAGGGGTTACGATGGCTACACCTTC.

This sequence joins TRBV5-1 and TRBJ2-5; a weak D match, TRBD2 (5 bases). The V and J ends lost 0 bases and 5 bases respectively, with 11 bases between them. Per the germline V gene, CDR1 is SGHRS and CDR2 is YFSETQ. CDR3 length: 14 residues. The chain's CDR3 is CASSLAGGFETQYF. For the CDR3, the DNA is TGCGCCAGCAGCTTGGCCGGCGGGTTCGAGACCCAGTACTTC.

The V gene is TRBV6-6, the J gene TRBJ1-1; 8 bases fit TRBD1. The germline V gene has CDR1 MNHNY and CDR2 SVGAGI (reference sequence). The V and J ends lost 6 bases and 4 bases, in that order; junction bases with no gene match: 13. The CDR3 is made up of 16 amino acids. The CDR3 region has the DNA TGTGCCAGCAGCCCCGGATGGACAGGGCGGGGCACTGAAGCTTTCTTT. It specifies CASSPGWTGRGTEAFF.

The CDR3 sequence is CASSVGGASSYNEQFF. The CDR3 bases are TGTGCCAGCAGTGTGGGCGGGGCGAGCTCCTACAATGAGCAGTTCTTC. V usage is TRBV2 and J usage is TRBJ2-1, with a tentative D call TRBD2 (6 bases). Germline-derived CDR1 and CDR2 are SNHLY and FYNNEI. The CDR3 is 16 residues long. Between the trimmed V and J ends, which lost 4 bases and 0 bases, there was a span of 13 bases.

This clone is a singleton in its sample. The chain employs TRBV25-1 and TRBJ1-4; D uncertain. V was trimmed by 7 bases and J by 2 bases, leaving 8 bases between them. Germline V gives CDR1 MGHDK, CDR2 SYGVNS. The CDR3 loop spans 13 amino acids. The CDR3 DNA reads TGTGCCAGCATCGGAGGGACTAATGAAAAACTGTTTTTT. Translating gives CASIGGTNEKLFF.

This sequence joins TRBV5-6 and TRBJ1-4; D remains unclear. Germline V lookup: CDR1 SGHDT, CDR2 YYEEEE. CDR3 length: 14 residues. The ends were cut back, 1 base at V and 5 bases at J, with 9 bases in the middle. CDR3 protein: CASSLLDVNEKLFF. In DNA form, the CDR3 reads TGTGCCAGCAGCTTGTTAGATGTCAATGAAAAACTGTTTTTT.

This sequence joins TRBV2 and TRBJ2-2, with 8 bases identical to TRBD1. The germline V gene encodes CDR1 SNHLY and CDR2 FYNNEI. Losses at the gene ends were 6 bases for V and 4 bases for J; bases not matched to a gene: 7. The CDR3 contains 15 residues. In DNA, the CDR3 is TGTGCCAGCAGACGCGACAGGGGAGGCACCGGGGAGCTGTTTTTT. It translates to CASRRDRGGTGELFF.

This chain links TRBV5-1 with TRBJ2-3; 16 bases line up with TRBD2. This CDR3 has 16 residues. The germline CDR1 and CDR2 sequences are SGHRS and YFSETQ. V lost 4 bases to trimming and J lost 9 bases; unmatched junction nucleotides: 8. CDR3 coding DNA: TGCGCCAGCAGCCCCGGGACTAGCGGGAGGGCCGGGACGCAGTATTTT. Its translation is CASSPGTSGRAGTQYF.

The rearrangement joins TRBV28 to TRBJ2-2; perhaps TRBD2 as D (5 bases). The CDR3 contains 18 residues. Trimming stripped 4 bases from V and 2 bases from J, with 20 bases between. Germline lookup yields CDR1 MDHEN and CDR2 SYDVKM. CDR3 DNA sequence: TGTGCCAGCAGTTCACTTGTAAGGACTGAGAATAACACCGGGGAGCTGTTTTTT. Protein product: CASSSLVRTENNTGELFF.

This chain joins TRBV20-1 and TRBJ2-1; 10 bases match TRBD2. The CDR3 sequence is 14 residues long. The V gene's germline CDR1 is DFQATT and CDR2 SNEGSKA (reference sequence). The V and J ends lost 3 bases and 6 bases, in that order; junction bases with no gene match: 5. The CDR3 DNA follows: TGCAGTGCTAGTAAACTAGCGGGACTCAATGAGCAGTTCTTC. As protein: CSASKLAGLNEQFF.

The chain joins TRBV6-1 to TRBJ2-2, with TRBD2 matching over 13 bases. Germline CDR1 MNHNS, CDR2 SASEGT. This CDR3 has 18 amino acids. Germline trimming cut 0 bases from V and 1 base from J; bases unmatched to any gene: 2. The CDR3 sequence is CASSEAGLAGMNTGELFF. For the CDR3, the DNA is TGTGCCAGCAGTGAAGCGGGACTAGCGGGAATGAACACCGGGGAGCTGTTTTTT.